A selection of T cell receptor beta chains follows, all from one sample in a study of blood T cells in healthy people across ages. MiXCR, run by TCRdb on the 5' RACE reads, gives a single entry per CDR3 protein. The sample yields 700,000 or so distinct CDR3 sequences, approximately 40% seen once. The material sequenced was blood. Receptors were obtained from a man older than 75 in good health. Each CDR3 is given with its conserved first and last residue. Each record gives: J gene, V gene, D gene, clone size, CDR3 length, CDR3 DNA, CDR3 protein. D genes are given only for firm matches. Expanded clones are given a class, and other clones once, few, many or no size at all.

TRBJ2-3,TRBV30,NA,NA,15,TGTGCCTGGAGGGGCCAGCCTCTAAGCACAGATACGCAGTATTTT,CAWRGQPLSTDTQYF
TRBJ1-2,TRBV27,NA,few,14,TGTGCCAGCAGTTGGACAGCTAGTAACTATGGCTACACCTTC,CASSWTASNYGYTF
TRBJ2-7,TRBV3-1,NA,NA,12,TGTGCCAGCAGCCAAGAAACAGGGGAGCAGTACTTC,CASSQETGEQYF
TRBJ2-7,TRBV4-2,NA,NA,13,TGTGCCAGCAGCCAAAAGCGGACAGTCGAGCAGTACTTC,CASSQKRTVEQYF
TRBJ2-2,TRBV7-3,NA,NA,15,TGTGCCAGCAGCTTAGGCAGTTTGAACACCGGGGAGCTGTTTTTT,CASSLGSLNTGELFF
TRBJ1-1,TRBV2,TRBD1,few,15,TGTGCCAGCAGGGGGGACAGGAATACGAACACTGAAGCTTTCTTT,CASRGDRNTNTEAFF
TRBJ2-1,TRBV5-1,NA,few,14,TGCGCCAGCAGCATAGAGGGACAATACAATGAGCAGTTCTTC,CASSIEGQYNEQFF
TRBJ2-5,TRBV29-1,NA,NA,10,TGCAGCGTCTCCTTGGAGACCCAGTACTTC,CSVSLETQYF
TRBJ1-4,TRBV28,TRBD1,NA,19,TGTGCCAGCAGTCCATCGGGACAGGGGGGATGGAGGGAGAATGAAAAACTGTTTTTT,CASSPSGQGGWRENEKLFF
TRBJ1-1,TRBV5-6,NA,NA,14,TGTGCCAGCAGCTTCAGGGCGCAAGGCACTGAAGCTTTCTTT,CASSFRAQGTEAFF
TRBJ2-3,TRBV3-1,TRBD2,NA,18,TGTGCCAGCAGCCCGGGGACTAGCGGGGCATTTAGCACAGATACGCAGTATTTT,CASSPGTSGAFSTDTQYF
TRBJ2-3,TRBV20-1,NA,NA,13,TGCAGTGAACGGGGCCAGAGCACAGATACGCAGTATTTT,CSERGQSTDTQYF
TRBJ1-1,TRBV6-4,NA,once,13,TGTGCCAGCAGTATTGAACTGAACACTGAAGCTTTCTTT,CASSIELNTEAFF
TRBJ2-7,TRBV29-1,NA,few,12,TGCAGCACCACTGACGGGCGCGATGAGCAGTACTTC,CSTTDGRDEQYF
TRBJ2-1,TRBV6-5,NA,NA,12,TGTGCCAGCACCGCATTAGGCGATGAGCAGTTCTTC,CASTALGDEQFF
TRBJ2-1,TRBV5-1,TRBD2,many,15,TGCGCCAGCAGCTTAGTGATAGCGGGAGCCGATGAGCAGTTCTTC,CASSLVIAGADEQFF
TRBJ2-3,TRBV10-1,NA,many,16,TGCGCCAGCAGTGAGGGAGGCGGCGGAATGGCAGATACGCAGTATTTT,CASSEGGGGMADTQYF
TRBJ2-7,TRBV7-2,TRBD2,NA,16,TGTGCCAGCAGCCCGTCTAGCGGGAGGACCCTTTGCGAGCAGTACTTC,CASSPSSGRTLCEQYF
TRBJ2-1,TRBV7-2,NA,NA,13,TGTGCCAGCAGCTTAAAGCCCACCAATGGGCAGTTCTTC,CASSLKPTNGQFF
TRBJ2-7,TRBV7-2,NA,NA,16,TGTGCCAGCAGCTTAGCCGGGACACAAAGCTCCTACGAGCAGTACTTC,CASSLAGTQSSYEQYF
TRBJ2-7,TRBV20-1,NA,NA,13,TGCAGTGCTAGAGATGGGGGAACCTACGAGCAGTACTTC,CSARDGGTYEQYF
TRBJ2-3,TRBV12-3/TRBV12-4,NA,NA,12,TGTGCCAGCGCCCCTCAAACAGATACGCAGTATTTT,CASAPQTDTQYF
TRBJ2-5,TRBV6-5,NA,NA,13,TGTGCCAGCAGTAGGACAGTTTCGGATGAGCAGTACTTC,CASSRTVSDEQYF
TRBJ2-1,TRBV3-1,NA,few,13,TGTGCCAGCAGCCTAGACCCAACGGGAGAGCAGTTCTTC,CASSLDPTGEQFF
TRBJ1-2,TRBV7-2,NA,NA,13,TGTGCCAGCAGCTTAGATTCCGGGTCCGGCTACACCTTC,CASSLDSGSGYTF
TRBJ1-2,TRBV4-3,NA,many,15,TGCGCCAGCAGCCAAGGAACGGGGGCGATTCAAGGCTACACCTTC,CASSQGTGAIQGYTF
TRBJ2-1,TRBV5-6,NA,few,15,TGTGCAACCGGGAAGAGAGGCGCCTCCTACAATGAGCAGTTCTTC,CATGKRGASYNEQFF
TRBJ1-2,TRBV20-1,TRBD1,NA,13,TGCAGTGCTAGAGATGGAGGCAGGGGGAGCTACACCTTC,CSARDGGRGSYTF
TRBJ1-4,TRBV6-5,TRBD1,NA,15,TGTGCCAGCAGTTATACGACAGGGGGCCATGAAAAACTGTTTTTT,CASSYTTGGHEKLFF
TRBJ2-3,TRBV19,NA,NA,13,TGTGCCAGTAGTAGGGGGTCACAAGATACGCAGTATTTT,CASSRGSQDTQYF
TRBJ1-1,TRBV2,NA,NA,14,TGTGCCAGCATTCAGTCTGAGATCAACACTGAAGCTTTCTTT,CASIQSEINTEAFF
TRBJ2-7,TRBV2,NA,NA,13,TGTGCCAGCGGGGAGGACGCCTCCTACGAGCAGTACTTC,CASGEDASYEQYF
TRBJ2-1,TRBV20-1,TRBD2,few,13,TGCAGTGCTAGGTCGGGAGGGTACAATGAGCAGTTCTTC,CSARSGGYNEQFF
TRBJ1-4,TRBV2,NA,few,14,TGTGCCAGCAGTGAATTTCGGAATAATGAAAAACTGTTTTTT,CASSEFRNNEKLFF
TRBJ2-3,TRBV4-1,NA,NA,14,TGCGCCAGCAGCCCTTTGGAAAACACAGATACGCAGTATTTT,CASSPLENTDTQYF
TRBJ2-1,TRBV20-1,NA,few,15,TGCAGTGCTAGGCCATCCGGGACCCTGGTTGGGGAGCAGTTCTTC,CSARPSGTLVGEQFF
TRBJ2-4,TRBV6-6,TRBD2,NA,18,TGTGCCAGCAGTTACCCCTTGGGGGAGGGAGGTGACAAAAACATTCAGTACTTC,CASSYPLGEGGDKNIQYF
TRBJ2-7,TRBV29-1,NA,NA,12,TGCAGCGTCTCGGACTCAAGGTACGAGCAGTACTTC,CSVSDSRYEQYF
TRBJ2-7,TRBV10-2,TRBD2,many,14,TGCGCCAGCAGGCTAGCGGGAGCCGCCCACGAGCAGTACTTC,CASRLAGAAHEQYF
TRBJ1-5,TRBV4-2,NA,few,16,TGTGCCAGCAGCCAAGTGGGGAACCCCCCCAACCAGCCCCAGCATTTT,CASSQVGNPPNQPQHF
TRBJ2-1,TRBV5-1,TRBD2,NA,15,TGCGCCAGCAGCTTGGTTGTGACTAGCGGGGGTGAGCAGTTCTTC,CASSLVVTSGGEQFF
TRBJ2-3,TRBV3-1,TRBD2,NA,15,TGTGCCAGCAGCCTGAGCGGGAGCTCTGCAGATACGCAGTATTTT,CASSLSGSSADTQYF
TRBJ1-5,TRBV6-2/TRBV6-3,TRBD1,NA,13,TGTGCGAGCCGGGACAGGAGTCATCAGCCCCAGCATTTT,CASRDRSHQPQHF
TRBJ2-7,TRBV20-1,NA,few,13,TGCAGTGCTAGACTACAGAAGAACTACGAGCAGTACTTC,CSARLQKNYEQYF
TRBJ2-5,TRBV20-1,TRBD1,few,16,TGCAGTGCTAGAGGCATCCGGGACAGAGAACAAGAGACCCAGTACTTC,CSARGIRDREQETQYF